This entry lists 8 T cell receptor beta chains sequenced from one sample in a study of early T cells in non-severe SARS-CoV-2 infection. A single record per CDR3 protein comes from TCRdb applying MiXCR to the 5' RACE reads. The sample carries 87,000 or so distinct CDR3 sequences, approximately 15% recorded once. The sequenced material came from whole blood. All receptors come from an adult who was a healthcare worker with PCR-confirmed SARS-CoV-2 infection or an uninfected control (not recorded which).

There are a few counts of this clonotype. This chain connects TRBV28 to TRBJ2-3; 12 bases match TRBD2. Trimming removed 2 bases from V and 4 bases from J; junction bases left unmatched: 4. CDR3 length: 16 amino acids. Germline CDR1 is MDHEN and CDR2 is SYDVKM. CDR3 residues: CASSLSLAGGPDTQYF. The CDR3 nucleotides read TGTGCCAGCAGTTTAAGTCTAGCGGGGGGGCCAGATACGCAGTATTTT.

The sample holds a few counts of this clonotype. The chain is built from TRBV19 and TRBJ2-5, with 7 bases fitting TRBD2. Germline CDR1 and CDR2: LNHDA and SQIVND (reference sequence). Trimming removed 5 bases from V and 4 bases from J; junction bases left unmatched: 4. The CDR3 length is 13 residues. CDR3 region: CASSAVAGETQYF. CDR3 bases: TGTGCCAGTAGTGCGGTAGCGGGAGAGACCCAGTACTTC.

This chain links TRBV4-3 with TRBJ1-5; TRBD1 aligns across 9 bases. The germline gives CDR1 LGHNA, CDR2 YSLEER. CDR3 length: 19 residues. V trimming: 3 bases; J trimming: 2 bases; junction bases outside the gene matches: 14. The CDR3 sequence is CASSQGTGGGIPGNQPQHF. The CDR3 region has the DNA TGCGCCAGCAGCCAGGGTACAGGGGGCGGTATCCCTGGCAATCAGCCCCAGCATTTT.

In DNA form, the CDR3 reads TGCGCCAGCAGCCCGGGACTAGCGGGGCAAGAGACCCAGTACTTC. This gives the protein CASSPGLAGQETQYF. The genes are TRBV5-1 and TRBJ2-5; 13 nucleotides align to TRBD2. Germline V lookup: CDR1 SGHRS, CDR2 YFSETQ. V dropped 4 bases and J dropped 2; count of bases not matched to a gene: 2. The CDR3 runs 15 residues.

This clonotype was observed many times. The chain recombines TRBV2 with TRBJ1-4, with a possible D match to TRBD1 (5 bases). The CDR3 has 15 residues. The V end lost 6 bases, the J end lost 6 bases, and 17 bases lay between the germline ends. The germline gives CDR1 SNHLY, CDR2 FYNNEI. The CDR3 sequence is CASSAGEGVDEKLFF. CDR3 DNA: TGTGCCAGCAGCGCAGGAGAAGGGGTGGATGAAAAACTGTTTTTT.

The chain joins TRBV28 to TRBJ2-7; D uncertain. CDR1 MDHEN and CDR2 SYDVKM come from the germline V gene. This CDR3 is built from 14 residues. With 6 bases removed from V and 2 bases from J, the gap between germline ends came to 14 bases. The CDR3 spells CASRFSGRPYEQYF. CDR3 DNA: TGTGCCAGCAGATTCTCGGGCAGACCCTACGAGCAGTACTTC.

Written as DNA, the CDR3 is TGTGCCAGCAGCCACGGACTAGCGGGGCTCCAAGAGACCCAGTACTTC. Translating gives CASSHGLAGLQETQYF. The chain employs TRBV13 and TRBJ2-5; 12 bases agree with TRBD2. The CDR3 covers 16 residues. V was pared by 5 bases and J by 1 base, with 5 bases of the junction left unmatched. Germline loops: CDR1 PRHDT, CDR2 FYEKMQ (reference sequence).

This clonotype came up many times. J is TRBJ2-3 and V is TRBV3-1; the D is unclear. CDR1 LGHDT and CDR2 YNNKEL come from the germline V gene (reference sequence). This CDR3 is 16 amino acids long. V lost 6 bases and J lost 1, with 17 bases in between. The CDR3 is CASSPYRAVRTDTQYF. Written as DNA, the CDR3 is TGTGCCAGCAGTCCCTACCGGGCCGTGCGCACAGATACGCAGTATTTT.